Given below is one TCR beta chain in context. Its antigen is as yet unknown. An end of the junction does not agree with germline; a read error may underlie this. This CDR3 spans 14 amino acids. From germline, CDR1 is LGHNA and CDR2 YNFKEQ. The data are from a study of cytomegalovirus exposure and HLA in healthy donors. PCR used 60 Vbeta primers and 13 Jbeta primers. Method: immunoSEQ multiplex PCR; TCRdb's copy keeps in-frame clones and lacks some. The sample contains 74,000 or so clones, more than 60% of which appear only once. Notes on the study in general: About 87% or about 30% of the time was how often most TCR beta V segments were productive, according to an earlier analysis.

Sequencing used PBMCs. V and J are TRBV4-2 and TRBJ1-1, with D hard to call. This receptor was identified in a man aged 50-60 years in good health and CMV-seropositive. The DNA for the CDR3 is TGTGCCAGCAGTCAAGGAAACAGGAACACTGAAGCTTTCTTT. Translating it yields CASSQGNRNTEAFF.